The TCR beta chain under discussion was sequenced for a study of blood T cell repertoires in COVID-19. At the level of the study: Samples representing acute and convalescent COVID-19 were sourced from the United States, Italy and Spain.

This CDR3 has 15 residues. The J segment lost 4 bases and the V segment lost 1 base, leaving 3 bases of the junction unmatched. Germline V gene lookup returns CDR1 SEHNR and CDR2 FQNEAQ (reference sequence). As processed by the authors: Reference gene primers were amplified, and this amplification served to estimate nucleated cell counts. TCRdb's table, derived via immunoSEQ multiplex PCR, lists solely in-frame clones and lacks some. D and trimming were read from the DNA, whereas the V and J calls and clone size are those reported in that table. The data contain roughly 110,000 clones, about three quarters of them singletons.

This sequence originates from an elderly man with COVID-19, enrolled during active disease. Sequencing was carried out using peripheral blood. This chain links TRBV7-9 with TRBJ2-2; the match to TRBD1 covers 7 bases. DNA of the CDR3: TGTGCCAGCAGCTTAGGTGACAGGGTCACCGGGGAGCTGTTTTTT. This translates into CASSLGDRVTGELFF.